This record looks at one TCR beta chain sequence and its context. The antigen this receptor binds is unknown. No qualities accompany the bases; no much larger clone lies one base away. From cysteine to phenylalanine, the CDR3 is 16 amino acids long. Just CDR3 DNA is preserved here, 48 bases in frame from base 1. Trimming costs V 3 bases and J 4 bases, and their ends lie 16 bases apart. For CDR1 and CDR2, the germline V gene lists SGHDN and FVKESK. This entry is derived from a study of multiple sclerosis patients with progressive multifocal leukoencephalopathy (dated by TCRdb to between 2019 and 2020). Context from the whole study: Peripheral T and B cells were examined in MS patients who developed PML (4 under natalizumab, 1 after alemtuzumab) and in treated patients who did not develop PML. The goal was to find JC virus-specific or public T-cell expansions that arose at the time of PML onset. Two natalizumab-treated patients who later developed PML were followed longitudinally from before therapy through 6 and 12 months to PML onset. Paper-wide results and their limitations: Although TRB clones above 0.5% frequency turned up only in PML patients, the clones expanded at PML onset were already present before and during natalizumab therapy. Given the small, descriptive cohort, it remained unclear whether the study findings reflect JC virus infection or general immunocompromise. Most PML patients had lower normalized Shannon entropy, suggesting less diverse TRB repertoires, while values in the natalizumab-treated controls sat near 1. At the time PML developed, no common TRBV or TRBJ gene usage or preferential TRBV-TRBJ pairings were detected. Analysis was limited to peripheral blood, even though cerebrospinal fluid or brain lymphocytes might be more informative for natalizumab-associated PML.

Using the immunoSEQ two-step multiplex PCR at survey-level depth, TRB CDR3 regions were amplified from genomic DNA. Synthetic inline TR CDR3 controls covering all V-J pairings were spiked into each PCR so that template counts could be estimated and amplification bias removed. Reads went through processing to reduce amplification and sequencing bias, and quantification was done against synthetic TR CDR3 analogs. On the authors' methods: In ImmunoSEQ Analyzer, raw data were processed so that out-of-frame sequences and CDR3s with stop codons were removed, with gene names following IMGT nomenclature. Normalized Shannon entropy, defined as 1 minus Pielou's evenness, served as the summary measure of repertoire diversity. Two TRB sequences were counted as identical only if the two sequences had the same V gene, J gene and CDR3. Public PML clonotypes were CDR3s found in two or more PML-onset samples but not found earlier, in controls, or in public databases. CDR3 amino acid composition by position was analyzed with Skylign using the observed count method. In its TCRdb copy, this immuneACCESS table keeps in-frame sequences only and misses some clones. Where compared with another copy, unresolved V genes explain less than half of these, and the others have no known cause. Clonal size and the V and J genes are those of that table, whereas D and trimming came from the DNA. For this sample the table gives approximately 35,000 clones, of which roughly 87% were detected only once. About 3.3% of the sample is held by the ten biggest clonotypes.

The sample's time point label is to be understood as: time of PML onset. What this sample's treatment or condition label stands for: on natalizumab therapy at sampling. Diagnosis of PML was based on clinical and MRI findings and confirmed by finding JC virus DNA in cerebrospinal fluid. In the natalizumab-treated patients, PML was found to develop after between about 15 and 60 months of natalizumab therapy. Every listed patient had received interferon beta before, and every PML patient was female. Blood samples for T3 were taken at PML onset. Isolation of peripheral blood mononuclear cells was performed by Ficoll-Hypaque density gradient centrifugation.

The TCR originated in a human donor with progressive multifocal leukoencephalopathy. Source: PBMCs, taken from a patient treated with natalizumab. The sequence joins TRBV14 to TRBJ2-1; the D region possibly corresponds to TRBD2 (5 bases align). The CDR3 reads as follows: CASSQRAGFRYNEQFF. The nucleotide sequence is TGTGCCAGCAGCCAGAGGGCGGGTTTTCGGTACAATGAGCAGTTCTTC.